The rows below give T cell receptor beta chains drawn from one sample of a study of OX40 agonist ivuxolimab in advanced cancers. Produced via immunoSEQ multiplex PCR; TCRdb's table is partial and in-frame only. The sample gives roughly 67,000 clones, over 80% of which show up once; 11% is in the top ten. Here the sequenced sample was CD4+ or CD8+ T cells sorted from blood, taken in a trial of the OX40 agonist ivuxolimab. The receptors shown here come from an adult with an advanced solid tumor such as melanoma, head and neck, liver or kidney cancer. Both conserved end residues are part of each CDR3. Each record gives: V gene, clone size, J gene, D gene, CDR3 protein, CDR3 DNA. D genes are given only for firm matches. Size tells how often a clone was seen (once, few, many) or the class of an expanded clone, and some rows leave it out.

V gene: TRBV10-3
clone size: .
J gene: TRBJ2-7
D gene: .
CDR3 protein: CATKSGPETSEQYF
CDR3 DNA: TGTGCCACCAAGTCGGGGCCTGAGACCTCCGAGCAGTACTTC

V gene: TRBV4-1
clone size: .
J gene: TRBJ1-1
D gene: .
CDR3 protein: CASSPGRGWTEAFF
CDR3 DNA: TGCGCCAGCAGCCCCGGCCGCGGGTGGACTGAAGCTTTCTTT

V gene: TRBV6-1
clone size: .
J gene: TRBJ1-5
D gene: TRBD1
CDR3 protein: CASRTGGDNQPQHF
CDR3 DNA: TGTGCCAGCCGGACAGGGGGTGACAATCAGCCCCAGCATTTT

V gene: TRBV29-1
clone size: .
J gene: TRBJ1-2
D gene: .
CDR3 protein: CSVEGQADYGYTF
CDR3 DNA: TGCAGCGTTGAAGGACAGGCGGACTATGGCTACACCTTC

V gene: TRBV7-7
clone size: .
J gene: TRBJ2-1
D gene: TRBD2
CDR3 protein: CASSPLSQRGGYNEQFF
CDR3 DNA: TGTGCCAGCAGCCCCCTTTCCCAGCGGGGGGGCTACAATGAGCAGTTCTTC

V gene: TRBV5-4
clone size: once
J gene: TRBJ2-1
D gene: TRBD1
CDR3 protein: CASSLALEQGNEQFF
CDR3 DNA: TGTGCCAGCAGCTTGGCCTTGGAACAGGGGAATGAGCAGTTCTTC